The clone carrying this TCR beta chain turned up a few times. Its antigen is undetermined. V gave up 1 base and J gave up 13 bases, with 8 bases separating them. Per germline, CDR1 SGHDN and CDR2 FVKESK. The CDR3 extends over 11 amino acids. This record comes from a study of CD8 T cells in ankylosing spondylitis. Study conclusions and caveats: Reactive arthritis synovial fluid and blood were previously reported to contain some motif variants. Disease-linked clones were CD8+ and relatively rare in peripheral blood.

Quantitative 5'-RACE with molecular barcodes generated TCR beta libraries. TCRdb reprocessed the 5' RACE reads with MiXCR, giving one entry per CDR3 protein. The sample records 200,000 to 300,000 distinct CDR3 sequences, over 9.5% being singletons. The rearrangement links TRBV14 to TRBJ1-5; D unclear. The TCR comes from a male donor with ankylosing spondylitis or in good health (not recorded which). Sequenced sample: blood, either unsorted or a sorted T cell fraction (not recorded which). The DNA for the CDR3 is TGTGCCAGCAGCCAAGGCGTCGGGCAGCATTTT. Translation gives CASSQGVGQHF.